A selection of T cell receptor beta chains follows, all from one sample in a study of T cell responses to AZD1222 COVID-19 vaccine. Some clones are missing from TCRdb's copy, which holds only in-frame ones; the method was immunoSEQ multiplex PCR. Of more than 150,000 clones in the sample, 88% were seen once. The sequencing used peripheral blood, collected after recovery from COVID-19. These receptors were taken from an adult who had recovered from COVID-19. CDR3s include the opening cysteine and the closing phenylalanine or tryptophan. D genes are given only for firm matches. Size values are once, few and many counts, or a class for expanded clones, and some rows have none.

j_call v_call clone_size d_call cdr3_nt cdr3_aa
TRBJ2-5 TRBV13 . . TGTGCCAGCAGCGAGGACTTCCAAGAGACCCAGTACTTC CASSEDFQETQYF
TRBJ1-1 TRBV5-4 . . TGTGCCAGCAGCTTGGATAGGCACACTGAAGCTTTCTTT CASSLDRHTEAFF
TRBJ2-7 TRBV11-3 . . TGTGCCAGCAGCTTAAACCAGGGGAACTACGAGCAGTACTTC CASSLNQGNYEQYF
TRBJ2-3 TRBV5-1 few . TGCGCCAGCAGCTGGGACACAGATACGCAGTATTTT CASSWDTDTQYF
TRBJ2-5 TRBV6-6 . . TGTGCCAGCAGTTACTCGATTCGGGGTGGGAAGACCCAGTACTTC CASSYSIRGGKTQYF
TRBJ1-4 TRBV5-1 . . TGCGCCAGCAGCCCCAGGGCAACTAATGAAAAACTGTTTTTT CASSPRATNEKLFF
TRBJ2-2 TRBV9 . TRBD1 TGTGCCAGCAGCCCACAGGGGGGCACCGGGGAGCTGTTTTTT CASSPQGGTGELFF
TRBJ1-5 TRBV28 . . TGTGCCAGCAGTTTGTCAGGCGCGGGGAACAATCAGCCCCAGCATTTT CASSLSGAGNNQPQHF
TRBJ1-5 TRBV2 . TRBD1 TGTGCCAGCAAAGACGGACAGGGAGCAAATCAGCCCCAGCATTTT CASKDGQGANQPQHF
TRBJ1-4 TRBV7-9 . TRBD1 TGTGCCAGCAGCCTGACAGGGGGCATCGCTAATGAAAAACTGTTTTTT CASSLTGGIANEKLFF
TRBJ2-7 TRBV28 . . TGTGCCAGCAGCGAGGGACACCTCTCCTACGAGCAGTACTTC CASSEGHLSYEQYF